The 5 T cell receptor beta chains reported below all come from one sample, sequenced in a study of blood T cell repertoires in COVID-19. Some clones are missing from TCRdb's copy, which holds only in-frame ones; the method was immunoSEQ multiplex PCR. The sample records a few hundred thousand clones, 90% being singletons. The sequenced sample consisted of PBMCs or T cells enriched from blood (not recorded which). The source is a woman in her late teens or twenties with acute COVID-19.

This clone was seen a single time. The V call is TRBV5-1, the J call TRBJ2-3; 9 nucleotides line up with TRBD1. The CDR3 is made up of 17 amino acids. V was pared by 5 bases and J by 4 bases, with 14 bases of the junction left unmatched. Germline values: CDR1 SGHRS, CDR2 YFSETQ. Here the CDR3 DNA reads TGCGCCAGCAGGGCTGACAGGGGGGCCTCTGCCGCAGATACGCAGTATTTT. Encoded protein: CASRADRGASAADTQYF.

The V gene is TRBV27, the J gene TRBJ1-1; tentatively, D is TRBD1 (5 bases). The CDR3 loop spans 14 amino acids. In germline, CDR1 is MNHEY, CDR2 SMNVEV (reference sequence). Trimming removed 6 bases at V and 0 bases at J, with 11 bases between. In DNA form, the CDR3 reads TGTGCCAGCAGAGGAGGGGTTATGAACACTGAAGCTTTCTTT. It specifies CASRGGVMNTEAFF.

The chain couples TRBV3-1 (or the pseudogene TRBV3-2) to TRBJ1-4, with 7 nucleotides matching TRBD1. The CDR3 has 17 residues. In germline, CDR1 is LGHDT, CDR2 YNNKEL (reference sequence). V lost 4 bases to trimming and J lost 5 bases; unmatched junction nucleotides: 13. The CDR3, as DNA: TGTGCCAGCAGCCTTCGAAACCGGGGACAGACGAATGAAAAACTGTTTTTT. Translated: CASSLRNRGQTNEKLFF.

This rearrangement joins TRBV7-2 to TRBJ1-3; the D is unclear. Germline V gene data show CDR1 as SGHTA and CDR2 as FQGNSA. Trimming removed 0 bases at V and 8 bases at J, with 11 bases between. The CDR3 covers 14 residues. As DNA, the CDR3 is TGTGCCAGCAGCTTAGCGCGGAGGGCGGACACCATATATTTT. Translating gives CASSLARRADTIYF. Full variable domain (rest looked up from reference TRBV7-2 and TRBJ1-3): GAGVSQSPSNKVTEKGKDVELRCDPISGHTALYWYRQSLGQGLEFLIYFQGNSAPDKSGLPSDRFSAERTGGSVSTLTIQRTQQEDSAVYLCASSLARRADTIYFGEGSWLTVV.

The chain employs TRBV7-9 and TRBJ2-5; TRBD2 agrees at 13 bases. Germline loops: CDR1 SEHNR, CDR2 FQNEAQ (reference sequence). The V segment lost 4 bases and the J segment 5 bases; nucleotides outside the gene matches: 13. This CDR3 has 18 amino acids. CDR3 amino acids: CASSSGLAGAPAGETQYF. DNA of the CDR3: TGTGCCAGCAGCTCTGGACTAGCGGGAGCCCCAGCGGGTGAGACCCAGTACTTC. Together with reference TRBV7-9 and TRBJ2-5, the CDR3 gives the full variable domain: DTGVSQNPRHKITKRGQNVTFRCDPISEHNRLYWYRQTLGQGPEFLTYFQNEAQLEKSRLLSDRFSAERPKGSFSTLEIQRTEQGDSAMYLCASSSGLAGAPAGETQYFGPGTRLLVL.